This T cell receptor beta chain comes out of a study of shared clonotypes between healthy human individuals. Germline CDR1 and CDR2: MNHNY and SVGAGI (reference sequence). This CDR3 is built from 15 residues. The V end was cut by 5 bases, the J end by 3 bases, with 16 bases between. Notes on this clone: No antigen is known for it.

General study results and limits: Genetic and exposure-history diversity was limited by the few donors. The study found lower generation probabilities in non-shared clonotypes than in those shared by all four donors.

This table comes from immunoSEQ multiplex PCR, and its TCRdb copy is limited to in-frame clones, with some not included. The repertoire consists of under 550,000 clones, with 90% to 97% occurring once and the leading ten covering 0.06%. Material: naive CD4+ T cells sorted from blood. Subset here: CD45RA+ positively selected. The TCR originated in a woman in her 30s in good health. This chain connects TRBV6-6 to TRBJ1-1; maybe TRBD1 (6 bases). As DNA, the CDR3 is TGTGCCAGCAGTATAGCGGAAGGGGGGTACACTGAAGCTTTCTTT. This translates into CASSIAEGGYTEAFF.